The T cell receptor (beta chain) described here comes from a study of cytotoxic CD8 clonotypes in ibrutinib-treated CLL. A note on this clone: What it binds is unknown.

The study, taken as a whole, reports: Clonality at baseline surpassed age-matched healthy donors and tracked circulating CD8+ T-cell counts. Clonality went up at ibrutinib response and then declined back toward baseline at progression.

Profiled with immunoSEQ multiplex PCR; TCRdb holds only in-frame clones, not every one. The sample has about 50,000 clones, around four fifths seen once. This specimen was PBMCs, taken after 24 months of ibrutinib treatment. The sequence was obtained from a human donor with chronic lymphocytic leukemia.

The CDR3 DNA sequence: TGCGCCAGCAGCAAGGCAGGGGTTGACTATGGCTACACCTTC. It translates to CASSKAGVDYGYTF. The chain uses TRBV4-3 and TRBJ1-2; D perhaps matches TRBD1 (6 bases). Germline values: CDR1 LGHNA, CDR2 YSLEER. The germline V and J ends were trimmed by 5 bases and 3 bases, with 13 bases remaining between them. CDR3 length: 14 amino acids.